This paragraph covers one T cell receptor (beta chain) sequence. The target antigen is unknown. This sample was included in a study of immune cell composition in non-small cell lung cancer. General observations from the study: Dominant in vivo tumour-associated clones were not shown to share tumour-reactive sequences. Top 10 clone scores and clonality were higher in squamous than adenocarcinoma. Overall clonality, unlike maximal tumour-associated clone frequency, did not predict TIL reactivity.

Clones were read by immunoSEQ multiplex PCR, and TCRdb kept only the in-frame ones, dropping some. The data hold nearly 2,500 clones, with about 88% observed a single time. CDR1 and CDR2 from the germline V gene are GTSNPN and SVGIG (reference sequence). The V end lost 4 bases, the J end lost 6 bases, and 9 bases lay between the germline ends. This CDR3 comprises 11 residues. V and J are TRBV30 and TRBJ1-1; no firm D call. The sample comprised lung tumor tissue. This sequence was found in a human donor with non-small cell lung cancer. Written as DNA, the CDR3 is TGTGCCTGGACAGATTACGCTGAAGCTTTCTTT. Its translation is CAWTDYAEAFF.